Each of the 14 T cell receptor beta chains below was sequenced from the same sample in a study of T cells in Graves' hyperthyroidism and ophthalmopathy. TCR beta CDR3 regions were amplified from RNA. TCR CDR3 underwent first-round RT-PCR with the HTBI primer set. One entry per CDR3 protein results from TCRdb running MiXCR on the multiplex PCR reads. Of around 300,000 distinct CDR3 sequences listed, about an eighth are singletons. Specimen: blood. These receptor sequences come from a woman in her twenties or thirties with Graves' hyperthyroidism that later progressed to Graves' ophthalmopathy.

This clonotype was observed at least ten times. CDR3 sequence (DNA): TGTGCCTGGAGCTCCCAGGTTGGGGCTAACTATGGCTACACCTTC. Translated, it gives CAWSSQVGANYGYTF. The chain joins TRBV30 to TRBJ1-2; the D is unclear. Germline assignment: CDR1 GTSNPN and CDR2 SVGIG (reference sequence). V dropped 3 bases and J dropped 0 bases, with 14 bases sitting between them. The CDR3 loop spans 15 amino acids.

This clonotype was recorded at least ten times. The chain uses TRBV6-2 or TRBV6-3 and TRBJ2-2, with TRBD2 as a possible D gene (6 bases). The CDR3 is 13 residues long. Trimming removed 4 bases at V and 6 bases at J, with 9 bases between. CDR1 and CDR2 (germline): MNHEY, SVGEGT. The CDR3 DNA sequence: TGTGCCAGCAGTTGGACTATCGCCGGGGAGCTGTTTTTT. Translation: CASSWTIAGELFF.

This clonotype was observed many times. The chain combines TRBV7-2 with TRBJ2-5, with D uncertain. Germline assignment: CDR1 SGHTA and CDR2 FQGNSA. V gave up 2 bases and J gave up 1 base, with 5 bases separating them. There are 13 residues in the CDR3. CDR3 nucleotide sequence: TGTGCCAGCAGCTTATCCAGCCAAGAGACCCAGTACTTC. Amino acid sequence: CASSLSSQETQYF.

This clonotype was detected ten times or more. No DNA is shown, since the ends of the CDR3 on it are uncertain; the CDR3 is the one TCRdb lists. The rearrangement joins TRBV28 to TRBJ2-3; TRBD1, as called in the table, went unchecked against the DNA. The CDR3 totals 17 residues, both ends included. The V gene's germline CDR1 is MDHEN and CDR2 SYDVKM. CDR3 residues: CASSPVGPGSRTDTQYF.

This clonotype has a count of ten or more. V and J are TRBV7-9 and TRBJ2-1; D is perhaps TRBD2 (6 bases). Germline values: CDR1 SEHNR, CDR2 FQNEAQ (reference sequence). The CDR3 sequence is 12 residues long. Trimming pared 5 bases from V and 8 bases from J, leaving 10 bases between. The CDR3 DNA reads as TGTGCCAGCAGCCGGGACTCCCATGAGCAGTTCTTC. Translated: CASSRDSHEQFF.

Concerning this clonotype itself: A much larger clonotype is one base distant, so this may be a read error. The V gene is TRBV27, the J gene TRBJ2-2; the match to TRBD2 covers 7 bases. The V gene end was trimmed by 2 bases and the J gene end by 4 bases; junction bases not matched to a gene: 7. Germline V CDR1 and CDR2: MNHEY, SMNVEV (reference sequence). This CDR3 contains 16 residues. The CDR3, as DNA: TGTGCCAGCAGTTTAATGGCGGGGGTTATCACCGGGGAGCTGTTTTTT. Translation: CASSLMAGVITGELFF.

This clonotype appeared many times. The chain combines TRBV11-1 with TRBJ2-5, with D maybe TRBD2 (6 bases). The germline gives CDR1 SGHAT, CDR2 FQDESV (reference sequence). The ends were cut back, 1 base at V and 5 bases at J, with 11 bases in the middle. CDR3 length: 14 residues. Written as DNA, the CDR3 is TGTGCCAGCAGCTTAGTAGGAGGAGGGGAGACCCAGTACTTC. Translated, it gives CASSLVGGGETQYF.

This chain links TRBV20-1 with TRBJ1-5, with 9 positions matching TRBD1. V shed 6 bases, J shed 8 bases, and the junction held 8 bases outside the gene matches. The CDR3 runs 13 residues. From germline, CDR1 is DFQATT and CDR2 SNEGSKA (reference sequence). In DNA form, the CDR3 reads TGCAGTGCAAGGACAGGGGTCAGGGAGCCCCAGCATTTT. Its translation is CSARTGVREPQHF.

This clonotype was counted ten times or more. The chain is built from TRBV20-1 and TRBJ1-5; possible D gene TRBD1, 6 bases. The CDR3 covers 12 residues. V shed 6 bases and J shed 3 bases, with 9 bases lying between them. The germline V gene has CDR1 DFQATT and CDR2 SNEGSKA (reference sequence). CDR3 sequence (DNA): TGCAGTGCCTGGACAGTCAATCAGCCCCAGCATTTT. This translates into CSAWTVNQPQHF.

This clonotype was observed many times. The chain uses TRBV6-1 and TRBJ1-3; TRBD1 matches at 9 bases. The CDR3 runs to 19 residues. In germline, CDR1 is MNHNS, CDR2 SASEGT. V dropped 6 bases and J dropped 4; count of bases not matched to a gene: 19. CDR3 sequence reads: CASRRMAGTGPPRGNTIYF. The DNA of the CDR3 is TGTGCCAGCAGAAGAATGGCCGGGACAGGGCCCCCTCGGGGAAACACCATATATTTT.

This clonotype was seen more than once but under ten times. The J gene is TRBJ1-5, the V gene TRBV9; no clear D gene. With 4 bases removed from V and 1 base from J, the gap between germline ends came to 12 bases. The CDR3 totals 15 residues. CDR1 is SGDLS, CDR2 YYNGEE, per germline. The CDR3 DNA reads TGTGCCAGCAGCCCGGACCCGGGAAGCAATCAGCCCCAGCATTTT. This translates into CASSPDPGSNQPQHF.

Many counts were recorded for this clonotype. The chain has TRBV6-1 and TRBJ1-2, with TRBD1 identical over 7 bases. Germline V gene data show CDR1 as MNHNS and CDR2 as SASEGT. The CDR3 contains 13 residues. Trimming at V came to 6 bases and at J to 6 bases, leaving 7 bases not matched to a gene. The CDR3 DNA reads as TGTGCCAGCAGCCGCGCGGGACAGAATGGCTACACCTTC. Protein: CASSRAGQNGYTF.

The chain couples TRBV27 to TRBJ2-1; 7 bases are a match to TRBD2. CDR1 is MNHEY and CDR2 is SMNVEV in the germline V gene (reference sequence). V lost 3 bases to trimming and J lost 13 bases; unmatched junction nucleotides: 6. The CDR3 has 12 residues. CDR3 loop: CASSLSGGKQFF. CDR3 sequence (DNA): TGTGCCAGCAGTTTGTCGGGGGGTAAACAGTTCTTC.

The table lists this clonotype with many counts. The chain recombines TRBV7-2 with TRBJ2-2; a weak D match, TRBD2 (6 bases). V lost 5 bases, J lost 1 base, and 11 bases lay in between. Looked up from germline, CDR1 is SGHTA and CDR2 is FQGNSA. This CDR3 spans 15 amino acids. CDR3 sequence (DNA): TGTGCCAGCAGCCTGCTAGCGCAGAACACCGGGGAGCTGTTTTTT. This sequence encodes CASSLLAQNTGELFF. The full variable domain, with the rest looked up from reference TRBV7-2 and TRBJ2-2, is GAGVSQSPSNKVTEKGKDVELRCDPISGHTALYWYRQSLGQGLEFLIYFQGNSAPDKSGLPSDRFSAERTGGSVSTLTIQRTQQEDSAVYLCASSLLAQNTGELFFGEGSRLTVL.